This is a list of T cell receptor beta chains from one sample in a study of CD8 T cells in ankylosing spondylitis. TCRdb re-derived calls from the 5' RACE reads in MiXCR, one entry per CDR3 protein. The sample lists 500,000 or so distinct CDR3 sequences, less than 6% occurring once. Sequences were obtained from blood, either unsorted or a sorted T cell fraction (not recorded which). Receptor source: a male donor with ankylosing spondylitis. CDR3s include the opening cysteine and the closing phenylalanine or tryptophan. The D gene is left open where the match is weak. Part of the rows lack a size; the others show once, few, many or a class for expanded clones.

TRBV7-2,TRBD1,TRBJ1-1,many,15,CASSLVEGAVTEAFF,TGTGCCAGCAGCTTAGTCGAGGGGGCCGTCACTGAAGCTTTCTTT
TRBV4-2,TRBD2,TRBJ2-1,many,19,CASSQEGGLAGGYYNEQFF,TGTGCCAGCAGCCAAGAAGGGGGACTAGCGGGGGGATATTACAATGAGCAGTTCTTC
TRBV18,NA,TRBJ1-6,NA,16,CASSPRAGSRNSPLHF,TGTGCCAGCTCACCAAGGGCGGGGAGTAGAAATTCACCCCTCCACTTT
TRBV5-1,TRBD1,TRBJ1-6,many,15,CASSPTTGGNSPLHF,TGCGCCAGCAGCCCGACGACAGGGGGAAATTCACCCCTCCACTTT
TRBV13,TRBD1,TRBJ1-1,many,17,CASSFRQGAVGDTEAFF,TGTGCCAGCAGCTTCAGACAGGGGGCGGTTGGGGACACTGAAGCTTTCTTT
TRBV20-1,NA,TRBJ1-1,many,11,CSARARPAAFF,TGCAGTGCTAGAGCAAGGCCGGCGGCTTTCTTT
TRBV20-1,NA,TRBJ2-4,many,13,CSARDLVLKIQYF,TGCAGTGCTAGAGATTTAGTCCTCAAGATTCAGTACTTC
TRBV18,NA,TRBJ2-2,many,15,CASSPIPENTGELFF,TGTGCCAGCTCACCAATTCCAGAAAACACCGGGGAGCTGTTTTTT
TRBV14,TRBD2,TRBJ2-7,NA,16,CASSLFGLAGVYEQYF,TGTGCCAGCAGCCTGTTCGGACTAGCGGGAGTCTACGAGCAGTACTTC
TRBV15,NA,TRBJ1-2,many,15,CATSRDRMGNYGYTF,TGTGCCACCAGCAGAGATCGGATGGGGAACTATGGCTACACCTTC
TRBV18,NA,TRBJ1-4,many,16,CASSPPGLGRGEKLFF,TGTGCCAGCTCACCACCGGGACTCGGGAGGGGTGAAAAACTGTTTTTT
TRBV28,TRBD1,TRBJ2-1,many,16,CASSSQGAGSYNEQFF,TGTGCCAGCAGTTCACAGGGGGCGGGTAGCTACAATGAGCAGTTCTTC
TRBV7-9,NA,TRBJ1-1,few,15,CASSLTAGMNTEAFF,TGTGCCAGCAGCTTAACCGCGGGTATGAACACTGAAGCTTTCTTT
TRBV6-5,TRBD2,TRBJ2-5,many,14,CASSFSASGETQYF,TGTGCCAGCAGTTTCTCCGCTAGCGGAGAGACCCAGTACTTC
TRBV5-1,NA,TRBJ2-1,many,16,CASSSSVGSSYNEQFF,TGCGCCAGCAGCTCTAGCGTCGGAAGCTCCTACAATGAGCAGTTCTTC
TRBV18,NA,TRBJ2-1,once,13,CASSPRQRNEQFF,TGTGCCAGCTCACCAAGGCAGCGGAATGAGCAGTTCTTC
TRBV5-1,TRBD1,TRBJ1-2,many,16,CASSSGPGQGRYGYTF,TGCGCCAGCAGCTCAGGTCCGGGACAGGGGCGATATGGCTACACCTTC
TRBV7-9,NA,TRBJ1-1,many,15,CASSLSSPGDTEAFF,TGTGCCAGCAGCTTGAGCTCCCCGGGAGACACTGAAGCTTTCTTT